In its sample, the clone carrying this T cell receptor beta chain was seen a few times. Recruited during active infection, patients (from Seattle) were subsequently followed longitudinally. The data derive from a study of blood T cell repertoires in COVID-19. Study as a whole: Sources were T cells, B-cell-depleted T cells, or PBMCs; the material itself was cDNA or gDNA.

The method was immunoSEQ multiplex PCR; TCRdb's version includes in-frame clones alone and lacks a portion of them. The profile covers a few hundred thousand clones, with roughly four fifths appearing a single time and approximately 14% taken by the ten largest. CDR1 and CDR2 (germline): SGHRS, YFSETQ. V shed 0 bases and J 2 bases; nucleotides not matched to a gene: 6. CDR3 size: 16 residues. The clonotype was recovered from a person in their 70s with COVID-19, enrolled during active disease. Material for sequencing was peripheral blood. The V and J genes are TRBV5-1 and TRBJ1-1, with 8 nucleotides matching TRBD1. CDR3 region: CASSLATGGLNTEAFF. The CDR3 region has the DNA TGCGCCAGCAGCTTGGCTACAGGGGGTCTAAACACTGAAGCTTTCTTT.